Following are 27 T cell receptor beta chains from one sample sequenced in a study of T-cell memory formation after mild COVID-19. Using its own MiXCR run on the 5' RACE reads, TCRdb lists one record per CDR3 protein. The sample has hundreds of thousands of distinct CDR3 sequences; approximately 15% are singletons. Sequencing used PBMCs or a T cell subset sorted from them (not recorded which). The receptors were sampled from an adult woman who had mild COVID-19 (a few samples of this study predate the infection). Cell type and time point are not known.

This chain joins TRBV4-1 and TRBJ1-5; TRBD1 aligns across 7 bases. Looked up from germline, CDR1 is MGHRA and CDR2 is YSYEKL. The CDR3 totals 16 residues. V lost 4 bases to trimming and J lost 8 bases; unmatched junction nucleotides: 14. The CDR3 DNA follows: TGCGCCAGCAGCCCCGGTCGGACAGGCCGTTTGGAGCCCCAGCATTTT. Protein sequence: CASSPGRTGRLEPQHF.

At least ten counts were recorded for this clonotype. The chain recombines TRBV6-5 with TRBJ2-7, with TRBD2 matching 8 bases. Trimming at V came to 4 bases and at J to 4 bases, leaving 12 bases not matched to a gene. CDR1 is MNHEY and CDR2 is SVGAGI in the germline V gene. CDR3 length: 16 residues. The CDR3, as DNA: TGTGCCAGCAGTTCCCGAAAGCGGGAGTTAAAATACGAGCAGTACTTC. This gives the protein CASSSRKRELKYEQYF.

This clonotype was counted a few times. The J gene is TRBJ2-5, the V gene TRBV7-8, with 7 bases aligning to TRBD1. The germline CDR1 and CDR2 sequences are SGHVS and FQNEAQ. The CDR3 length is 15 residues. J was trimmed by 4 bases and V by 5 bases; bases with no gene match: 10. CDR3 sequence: CASSTRQGALETQYF. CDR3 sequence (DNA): TGTGCCAGCAGCACACGACAGGGAGCACTAGAGACCCAGTACTTC. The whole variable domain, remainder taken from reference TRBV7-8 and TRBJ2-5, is GAGVSQSPRYKVAKRGQDVALRCDPISGHVSLFWYQQALGQGPEFLTYFQNEAQLDKSGLPSDRFFAERPEGSVSTLKIQRTQQEDSAVYLCASSTRQGALETQYFGPGTRLLVL.

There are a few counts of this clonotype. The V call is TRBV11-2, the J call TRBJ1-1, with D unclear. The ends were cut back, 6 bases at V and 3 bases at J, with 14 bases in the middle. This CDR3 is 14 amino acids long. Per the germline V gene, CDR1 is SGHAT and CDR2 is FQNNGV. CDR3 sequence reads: CASRAPSRDTEAFF. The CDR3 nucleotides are TGTGCCAGCAGGGCGCCCAGTCGGGACACTGAAGCTTTCTTT.

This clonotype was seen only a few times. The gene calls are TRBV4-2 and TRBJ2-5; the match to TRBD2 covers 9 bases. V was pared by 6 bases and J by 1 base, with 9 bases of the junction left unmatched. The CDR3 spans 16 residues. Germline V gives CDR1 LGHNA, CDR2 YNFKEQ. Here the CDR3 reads CASSRDAGGPQETQYF. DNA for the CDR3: TGTGCCAGCAGTCGGGACGCGGGAGGGCCCCAAGAGACCCAGTACTTC.

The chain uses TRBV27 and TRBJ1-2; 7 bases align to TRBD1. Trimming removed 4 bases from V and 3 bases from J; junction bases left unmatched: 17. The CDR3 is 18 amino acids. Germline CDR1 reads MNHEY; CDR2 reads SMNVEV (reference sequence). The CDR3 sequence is CASSSSDHNRGPHYGYTF. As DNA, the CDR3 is TGTGCCAGCAGTTCCTCCGACCATAACAGGGGCCCTCACTATGGCTACACCTTC.

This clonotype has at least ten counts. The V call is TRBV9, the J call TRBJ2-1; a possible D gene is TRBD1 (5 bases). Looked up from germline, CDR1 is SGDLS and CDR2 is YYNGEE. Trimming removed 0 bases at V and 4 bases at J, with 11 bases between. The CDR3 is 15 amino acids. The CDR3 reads CASSVEGRVYNEQFF. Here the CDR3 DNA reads TGTGCCAGCAGCGTAGAGGGCAGGGTTTACAATGAGCAGTTCTTC.

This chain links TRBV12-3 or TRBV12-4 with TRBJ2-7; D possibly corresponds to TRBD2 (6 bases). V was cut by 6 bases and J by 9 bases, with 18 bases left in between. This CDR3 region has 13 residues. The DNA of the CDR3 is TGTGCCAGCAGGGGCGGGACCGAAGTGGGGCAGTACTTC. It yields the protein CASRGGTEVGQYF.

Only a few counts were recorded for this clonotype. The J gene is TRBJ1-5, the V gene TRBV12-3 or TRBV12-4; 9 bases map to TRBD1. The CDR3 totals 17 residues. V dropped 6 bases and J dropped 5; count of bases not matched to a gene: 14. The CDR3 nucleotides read TGTGCCAGCAGCCAGAGGACAGGGGAGATGTTTGATCAGCCCCAGCATTTT. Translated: CASSQRTGEMFDQPQHF.

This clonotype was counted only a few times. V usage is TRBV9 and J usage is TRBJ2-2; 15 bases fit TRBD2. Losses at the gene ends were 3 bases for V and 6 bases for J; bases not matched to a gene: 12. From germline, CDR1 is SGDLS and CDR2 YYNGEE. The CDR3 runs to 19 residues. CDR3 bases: TGTGCCAGCAGCGATCCCCTCAGGACTAGCGGGGGGGCGTCCGGGGAGCTGTTTTTT. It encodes CASSDPLRTSGGASGELFF.

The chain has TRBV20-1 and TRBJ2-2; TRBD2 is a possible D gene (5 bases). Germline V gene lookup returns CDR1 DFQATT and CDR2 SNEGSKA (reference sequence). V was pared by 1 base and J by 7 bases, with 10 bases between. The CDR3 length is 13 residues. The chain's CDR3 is CSARGPRGGELFF. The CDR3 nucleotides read TGCAGTGCTAGAGGCCCCCGGGGCGGGGAGCTGTTTTTT.

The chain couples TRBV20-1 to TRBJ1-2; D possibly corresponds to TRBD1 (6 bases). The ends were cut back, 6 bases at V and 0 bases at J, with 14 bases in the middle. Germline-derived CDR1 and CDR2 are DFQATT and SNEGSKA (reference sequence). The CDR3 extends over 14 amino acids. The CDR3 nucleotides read TGCAGTGCCCAAGACAGGAGAACTAACTATGGCTACACCTTC. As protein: CSAQDRRTNYGYTF.

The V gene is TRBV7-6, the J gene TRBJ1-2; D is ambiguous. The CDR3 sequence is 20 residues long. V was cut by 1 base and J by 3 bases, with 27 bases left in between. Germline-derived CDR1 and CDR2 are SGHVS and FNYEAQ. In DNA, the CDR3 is TGTGCCAGCAGCTTAGTTGTTATGGATGGGGTCAGCGCCGATCACTATGGCTACACCTTC. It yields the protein CASSLVVMDGVSADHYGYTF.

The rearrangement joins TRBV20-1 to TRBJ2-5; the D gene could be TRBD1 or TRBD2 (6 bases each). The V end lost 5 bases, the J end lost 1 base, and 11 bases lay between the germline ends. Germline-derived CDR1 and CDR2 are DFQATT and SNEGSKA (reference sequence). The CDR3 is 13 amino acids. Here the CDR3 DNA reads TGCAGTGCTCGTGGGGGGCCCCAAGAGACCCAGTACTTC. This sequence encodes CSARGGPQETQYF.

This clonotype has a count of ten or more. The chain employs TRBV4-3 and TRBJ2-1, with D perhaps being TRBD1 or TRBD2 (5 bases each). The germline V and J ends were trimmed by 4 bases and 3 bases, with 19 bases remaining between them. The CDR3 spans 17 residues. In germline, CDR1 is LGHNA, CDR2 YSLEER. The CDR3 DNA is TGCGCCAGCAGCCGGAAGGGGCCGGGACCCAACTACAATGAGCAGTTCTTC. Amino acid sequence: CASSRKGPGPNYNEQFF.

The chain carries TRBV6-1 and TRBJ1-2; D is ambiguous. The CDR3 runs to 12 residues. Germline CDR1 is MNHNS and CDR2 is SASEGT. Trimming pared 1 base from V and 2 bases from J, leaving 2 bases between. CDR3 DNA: TGTGCCAGCAGTGAAGGGAACTATGGCTACACCTTC. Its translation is CASSEGNYGYTF.

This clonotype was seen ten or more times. The CDR3 region is CASSEVEQPRIGTQYF. CDR3 DNA: TGTGCCAGCAGTGAAGTGGAACAGCCTCGGATAGGTACGCAGTATTTT. This rearrangement joins TRBV25-1 to TRBJ2-3; no firm D call. Trimming shortened V by 2 bases and J by 8 bases, and 20 bases separated the two germline ends. This CDR3 is 16 amino acids long. Germline loops: CDR1 MGHDK, CDR2 SYGVNS.

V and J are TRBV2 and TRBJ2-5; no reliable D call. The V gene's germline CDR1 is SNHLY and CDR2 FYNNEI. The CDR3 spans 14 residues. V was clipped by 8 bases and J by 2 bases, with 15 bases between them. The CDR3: CASQTPPDQETQYF. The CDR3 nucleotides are TGTGCCAGCCAGACCCCCCCGGATCAAGAGACCCAGTACTTC.

The DNA for the CDR3 is TGTGCCAGCTCACCACGACAGGAAAGAAACACCATATATTTT. As protein: CASSPRQERNTIYF. This chain uses TRBV18 with TRBJ1-3; possible D gene TRBD1, 6 bases. Germline V CDR1 and CDR2: KGHSH, LQKENI. The CDR3 length is 14 residues. Trimming took off 1 base at V and 5 bases at J, with 9 bases between the two ends.

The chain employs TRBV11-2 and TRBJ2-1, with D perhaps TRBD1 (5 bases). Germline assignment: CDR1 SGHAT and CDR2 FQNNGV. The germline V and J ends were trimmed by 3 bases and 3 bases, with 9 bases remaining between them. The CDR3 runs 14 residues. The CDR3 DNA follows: TGTGCCAGCAGCTTTACAGGTGGCTACAATGAGCAGTTCTTC. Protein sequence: CASSFTGGYNEQFF. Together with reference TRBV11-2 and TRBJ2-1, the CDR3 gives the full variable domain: EAGVAQSPRYKIIEKRQSVAFWCNPISGHATLYWYQQILGQGPKLLIQFQNNGVVDDSQLPKDRFSAERLKGVDSTLKIQPAKLEDSAVYLCASSFTGGYNEQFFGPGTRLTVL.

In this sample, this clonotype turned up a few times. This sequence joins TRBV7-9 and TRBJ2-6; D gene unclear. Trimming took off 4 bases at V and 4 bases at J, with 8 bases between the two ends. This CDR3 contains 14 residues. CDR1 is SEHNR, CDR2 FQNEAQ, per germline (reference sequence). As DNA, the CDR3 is TGTGCCAGCAGCTCAGTGGCCGGGGCCAACGTCCTGACTTTC. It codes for CASSSVAGANVLTF.

The CDR3 loop is CASSLGPSLSTDTQYF. The CDR3 nucleotides are TGTGCCAGCAGCTTAGGACCATCCTTGAGCACAGATACGCAGTATTTT. The chain has TRBV7-9 and TRBJ2-3; D not certain. This CDR3 has 16 residues. CDR1 is SEHNR, CDR2 FQNEAQ, per germline (reference sequence). V gave up 1 base and J gave up 0 bases, with 11 bases separating them.

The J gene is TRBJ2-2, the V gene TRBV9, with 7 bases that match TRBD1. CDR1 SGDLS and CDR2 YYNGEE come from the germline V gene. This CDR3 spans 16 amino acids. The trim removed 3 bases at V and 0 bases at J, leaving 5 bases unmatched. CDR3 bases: TGTGCCAGCAGCGCGAACAGGGGTTCGAACACCGGGGAGCTGTTTTTT. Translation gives CASSANRGSNTGELFF.

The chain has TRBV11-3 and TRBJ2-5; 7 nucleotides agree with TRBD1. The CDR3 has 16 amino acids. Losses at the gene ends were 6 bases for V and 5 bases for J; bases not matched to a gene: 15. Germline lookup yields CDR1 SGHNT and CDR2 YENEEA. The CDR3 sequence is CASSTRTGGAAETQYF. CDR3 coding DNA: TGTGCCAGCAGTACCAGGACAGGTGGGGCCGCGGAGACCCAGTACTTC.

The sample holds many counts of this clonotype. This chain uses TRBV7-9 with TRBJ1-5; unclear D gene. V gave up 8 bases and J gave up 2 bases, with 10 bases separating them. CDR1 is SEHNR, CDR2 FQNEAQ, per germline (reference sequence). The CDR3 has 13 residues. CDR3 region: CASARGGNQPQHF. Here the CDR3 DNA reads TGTGCCAGCGCACGGGGTGGCAATCAGCCCCAGCATTTT.

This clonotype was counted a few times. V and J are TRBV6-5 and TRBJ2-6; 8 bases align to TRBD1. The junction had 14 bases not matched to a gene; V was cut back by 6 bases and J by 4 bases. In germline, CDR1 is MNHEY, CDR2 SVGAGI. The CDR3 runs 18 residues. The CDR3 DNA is TGTGCCAGCAGGCCCCTAGGACAGGGATACCCCGGGGCCAACGTCCTGACTTTC. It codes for CASRPLGQGYPGANVLTF.

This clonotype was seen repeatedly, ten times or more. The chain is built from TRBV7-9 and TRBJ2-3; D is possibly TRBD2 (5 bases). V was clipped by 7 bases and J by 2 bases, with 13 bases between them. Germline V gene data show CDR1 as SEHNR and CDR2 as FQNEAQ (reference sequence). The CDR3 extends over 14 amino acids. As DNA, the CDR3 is TGTGCCAGCATCACCGGGGTCCACACAGATACGCAGTATTTT. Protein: CASITGVHTDTQYF. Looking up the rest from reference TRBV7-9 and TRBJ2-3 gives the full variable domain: DTGVSQNPRHKITKRGQNVTFRCDPISEHNRLYWYRQTLGQGPEFLTYFQNEAQLEKSRLLSDRFSAERPKGSFSTLEIQRTEQGDSAMYLCASITGVHTDTQYFGPGTRLTVL.